One sample yielded the 6 T cell receptor beta chains listed below, sequenced in a study of shared clonotypes between healthy human individuals. TCRdb's table, derived via immunoSEQ multiplex PCR, lists solely in-frame clones and lacks some. The data contain approximately 2.3 million clones, approximately 93% of them singletons. Sequencing was done on a sample of naive CD4+ T cells from PBMCs. This sample's subset: CD45RA+ positively selected. The receptors originated from a man between 18 and 35 years old in good health. Some clones in this sample may be carry-over from other donors' samples.

This CDR3 reads CASSSGGLAGGPQYF. In nucleotides, the CDR3 is TGTGCCAGCAGCTCAGGAGGACTAGCGGGAGGGCCCCAGTACTTC. This chain uses TRBV13 with TRBJ2-7; 15 bases fit TRBD2. J lost 10 bases, V lost 4 bases, and 8 bases had no gene match. The germline CDR1 and CDR2 sequences are PRHDT and FYEKMQ (reference sequence). The CDR3 length is 15 residues.

The chain couples TRBV29-1 to TRBJ1-1; 8 nucleotides match TRBD1. CDR3 size: 15 residues. CDR1 and CDR2 (germline): SQVTM, ANQGSEA. The J segment lost 4 bases and the V segment lost 1 base, leaving 8 bases of the junction unmatched. The CDR3 DNA sequence: TGCAGCGTTGAAGGAATCAGGGGGCGAGTCACTGAAGCTTTCTTT. Translation: CSVEGIRGRVTEAFF. Based on the CDR3 plus reference TRBV29-1 and TRBJ1-1, the full variable domain is SAVISQKPSRDICQRGTSLTIQCQVDSQVTMMFWYRQQPGQSLTLIATANQGSEATYESGFVIDKFPISRPNLTFSTLTVSNMSPEDSSIYLCSVEGIRGRVTEAFFGQGTRLTVV.

Notes on this clone: Other DNA sequences from this sample encode an identical CDR3 as well. J is TRBJ1-1 and V is TRBV5-1, with TRBD1 matching over 10 bases. After removal of 5 bases from V and 0 bases from J, the junction contained 4 bases not matched to a gene. CDR3 size: 15 residues. The germline gives CDR1 SGHRS, CDR2 YFSETQ. The CDR3 DNA reads TGCGCCAGCAGTCCCGGGACAGGGGTGAACACTGAAGCTTTCTTT. Translating it yields CASSPGTGVNTEAFF.

The V gene is TRBV21-1, the J gene TRBJ2-7. TRBV21-1 is listed as a pseudogene. The CDR3 has 14 amino acids. The CDR3 sequence: CASSPRDLPYERYF. Here the CDR3 DNA reads TGTGCCAGCAGCCCCCGGGACCTTCCCTACGAGCGGTACTTC.

The rearrangement links TRBV18 to TRBJ1-4, with D perhaps matching TRBD1 (5 bases). The CDR3 loop spans 14 amino acids. CDR1 and CDR2 (germline): KGHSH, LQKENI. The V and J ends lost 2 bases and 5 bases respectively, with 9 bases between them. The CDR3 reads CASSPGQKNEKLFF. As DNA, the CDR3 is TGTGCCAGCTCACCAGGACAAAAAAATGAAAAACTGTTTTTT.

This rearrangement joins TRBV7-2 to TRBJ2-2; D could derive from TRBD1 or TRBD2 (5 bases each). The V end was cut by 2 bases, the J end by 0 bases, with 10 bases between. In germline, CDR1 is SGHTA, CDR2 FQGNSA. The CDR3 loop spans 16 amino acids. The CDR3 reads CASSLIGTANTGELFF. The CDR3 bases are TGTGCCAGCAGCTTAATCGGGACGGCGAACACCGGGGAGCTGTTTTTT.